This TCR beta chain stems from a study of cytomegalovirus exposure and HLA in healthy donors. V was trimmed by 5 bases and J by 1 base, leaving 4 bases between them. This CDR3 comprises 12 residues. The germline V gene encodes CDR1 SEHNR and CDR2 FQNEAQ (reference sequence). PCR employed 60 Vbeta and 13 Jbeta primers. Some clones are missing from TCRdb's copy, which holds only in-frame ones; the method was immunoSEQ multiplex PCR. The table lists 220,000 or so clones, more than 65% of them singletons, with approximately 1.9% in the top ten. The sequencing input was PBMCs. This sequence joins TRBV7-9 and TRBJ2-3; D remains ambiguous. This clonotype was sampled from a woman younger than 45 in good health and CMV-seronegative. The CDR3 sequence: CASSKRTDTQYF. CDR3 nucleotide sequence: TGTGCCAGCAGCAAGCGCACAGATACGCAGTATTTT.